The 16 T cell receptor beta chains below all came from one sample that was sequenced in a study of cytomegalovirus exposure and HLA in healthy donors. The study ran its PCR with 60 Vbeta and 13 Jbeta primers. The protocol was immunoSEQ multiplex PCR, while the TCRdb copy is restricted to in-frame clones and leaves out a portion. The sample gives more than 95,000 clones, over 65% of which show up once; about 6% is in the top ten. The source material was PBMCs. The receptors were gathered from a woman aged 40 to 50 in good health and CMV-seronegative.

The chain joins TRBV28 to TRBJ2-7; D gene unclear. V shed 5 bases and J shed 7 bases, with 18 bases lying between them. The length of the CDR3 is 14 residues. Germline lookup yields CDR1 MDHEN and CDR2 SYDVKM. The CDR3 loop is CASSRAKVLLEQYF. The DNA of the CDR3 is TGTGCCAGCAGTCGAGCCAAGGTACTATTGGAGCAGTACTTC. Full variable domain (missing parts from reference TRBV28 and TRBJ2-7): DVKVTQSSRYLVKRTGEKVFLECVQDMDHENMFWYRQDPGLGLRLIYFSYDVKMKEKGDIPEGYSVSREKKERFSLILESASTNQTSMYLCASSRAKVLLEQYFGPGTRLTVT.

The V call is TRBV5-1, the J call TRBJ2-1; TRBD2 matches at 7 bases. V lost 1 base, J lost 1 base, and 5 bases stayed unmatched. The CDR3 covers 16 residues. The germline CDR1 and CDR2 sequences are SGHRS and YFSETQ. The CDR3 DNA reads as TGCGCCAGCAGCTTGAGCGGGATTATTTCCTACAATGAGCAGTTCTTC. Encoded protein: CASSLSGIISYNEQFF.

This clone has a single count. The chain is built from TRBV4-1 and TRBJ1-4; D remains unclear. Germline values: CDR1 MGHRA, CDR2 YSYEKL. Trimming stripped 7 bases from V and 0 bases from J, with 9 bases between. The CDR3 is 14 amino acids. CDR3 region: CASKIVATNEKLFF. The CDR3 nucleotides are TGCGCCAGCAAGATAGTTGCAACTAATGAAAAACTGTTTTTT.

This clone occurred a few times. The chain joins TRBV19 to TRBJ1-5; D is ambiguous. There are 13 residues in the CDR3. Germline V CDR1 and CDR2: LNHDA, SQIVND (reference sequence). Between the trimmed V and J ends, which lost 11 bases and 3 bases, there was a span of 14 bases. The CDR3 reads CASCRVVNQPQHF. Written as DNA, the CDR3 is TGTGCCTCGTGTCGTGTTGTCAATCAGCCCCAGCATTTT.

The rearrangement uses TRBV6-1 and TRBJ1-2, with D possibly TRBD1 on 5 matching bases. V lost 1 base and J 0 bases, leaving 9 bases between the germline ends. The germline CDR1 and CDR2 sequences are MNHNS and SASEGT. The CDR3 runs 15 residues. The DNA of the CDR3 is TGTGCCAGCAGTGAAGTGAGGACACCTAACTATGGCTACACCTTC. It is translated as CASSEVRTPNYGYTF.

The V and J genes are TRBV30 and TRBJ2-7, with a weak D call TRBD2 (5 bases). Trimming shortened V by 4 bases and J by 3 bases, and 13 bases separated the two germline ends. The CDR3 spans 13 residues. Germline values: CDR1 GTSNPN, CDR2 SVGIG (reference sequence). The CDR3 protein is CAWTLDLNYEQYF. The DNA of the CDR3 is TGTGCCTGGACCCTGGACTTGAACTACGAGCAGTACTTC.

This clone is a singleton in its sample. In nucleotides, the CDR3 is TGTGCCACTCGCGGGACAGGGTTCACTGAAGCTTTCTTT. Translation gives CATRGTGFTEAFF. V usage is TRBV28 and J usage is TRBJ1-1; 9 nucleotides align to TRBD1. This CDR3 region has 13 residues. After removal of 10 bases from V and 4 bases from J, the junction contained 7 bases not matched to a gene. Looked up from germline, CDR1 is MDHEN and CDR2 is SYDVKM.

The chain uses TRBV7-9 and TRBJ2-7, with TRBD1 matching over 10 bases. Germline lookup yields CDR1 SEHNR and CDR2 FQNEAQ (reference sequence). The CDR3 length is 16 residues. V dropped 5 bases and J dropped 2; count of bases not matched to a gene: 9. Here the CDR3 reads CASSITSDRGTYEQYF. The CDR3 DNA reads TGTGCCAGCAGCATCACCTCGGACAGGGGGACCTACGAGCAGTACTTC.

The rearrangement uses TRBV5-1 and TRBJ1-4, with D hard to call. Trimming left V 4 bases short and J 7 bases short, with 14 bases between. The CDR3 has 14 amino acids. Per the germline V gene, CDR1 is SGHRS and CDR2 is YFSETQ. CDR3 in DNA: TGCGCCAGCAGCGCCGGTTCCCCAAGTGAAAAACTGTTTTTT. Translating it yields CASSAGSPSEKLFF.

Concerning this clone: The junction departs from the called germline gene at one end, perhaps through a read error. The V gene is TRBV7-9, the J gene TRBJ2-2; TRBD2 is a possible D gene (5 bases). The CDR3 spans 15 residues. Germline CDR1 and CDR2: SEHNR and FQNEAQ (reference sequence). The DNA for the CDR3 is TGTTCCAGCAGCTCCTCATGGGAGAGGACCGGGGAGCTGTTTTTT. Protein sequence: CSSSSSWERTGELFF.

V gene TRBV6-1 combines with J gene TRBJ2-7; D may be TRBD1 (6 bases). Germline V lookup: CDR1 MNHNS, CDR2 SASEGT. Trimming cost V 6 bases and J 2 bases, with 17 bases left between them. The CDR3 has 15 residues. CDR3 sequence reads: CASSAFETGTYEQYF. The CDR3 DNA follows: TGTGCCAGCAGCGCCTTCGAGACAGGAACCTACGAGCAGTACTTC.

This clone was detected only once. This sequence joins TRBV7-9 and TRBJ2-5; TRBD2 matches at 7 bases. V gave up 3 bases and J gave up 2 bases; unmatched junction bases: 3. This CDR3 has 14 amino acids. CDR1 SEHNR and CDR2 FQNEAQ come from the germline V gene (reference sequence). CDR3 residues: CASSFRGGQETQYF. The CDR3 DNA follows: TGTGCCAGCAGCTTTCGCGGGGGTCAAGAGACCCAGTACTTC.

This chain uses TRBV29-1 with TRBJ2-1, with 7 bases fitting TRBD2. CDR1 is SQVTM, CDR2 ANQGSEA, per germline. This CDR3 has 13 residues. The ends lost 7 bases at V and 9 bases at J; junction bases unmatched: 12. The CDR3 coding sequence is TGCAGCGGGGGAACGGGGGAGGGAGGTGAGCAGTTCTTC. It yields the protein CSGGTGEGGEQFF.

The V and J genes are TRBV19 and TRBJ2-6; 7 bases match TRBD1. The ends lost 4 bases at V and 0 bases at J; junction bases unmatched: 6. Germline V gene sequence: CDR1 LNHDA, CDR2 SQIVND (reference sequence). The CDR3 covers 17 residues. The CDR3 coding sequence is TGTGCCAGTAGTACTCGACAGGGCTACTCTGGGGCCAACGTCCTGACTTTC. Residues: CASSTRQGYSGANVLTF.

The rearrangement uses TRBV4-1 and TRBJ2-7, with no clear D. The V gene's germline CDR1 is MGHRA and CDR2 YSYEKL. Deletions cut 1 base from V and 2 bases from J, with 12 bases between. This CDR3 spans 15 amino acids. The CDR3 spells CASSQAVNVPYEQYF. CDR3 bases: TGCGCCAGCAGCCAAGCGGTTAATGTGCCCTACGAGCAGTACTTC.

This clone was observed a single time. The chain carries TRBV29-1 and TRBJ2-2; possibly TRBD1 for D (7 bases). This CDR3 spans 15 amino acids. Germline V gene data show CDR1 as SQVTM and CDR2 as ANQGSEA. V was shortened by 6 bases and J by 3 bases, with 17 bases between the two germline ends. The CDR3 nucleotides read TGCAGCGTCTCTCGCGGGGACAGATACACCGGGGAGCTGTTTTTT. The encoded protein is CSVSRGDRYTGELFF.